This section outlines one T cell receptor (beta chain) sequence together with its context. This sample is drawn from a study of blood T cells in healthy people across ages. Next came a second PCR, run for about 6 to 12 cycles, which used a sample-barcoded 5' primer along with a J-beta primer mix. Each CDR3 protein gets one entry after TCRdb re-called the 5' RACE reads with MiXCR. This table has approximately 1.5 million distinct CDR3 sequences, approximately 42% appearing once. The clonotype comes from a woman between 18 and 30 years old in good health. The sequenced sample consisted of blood.

DNA for the CDR3: TGTGCCAGCAGTTCCGGGGGGAGGGCCTACGAGCAGTACTTC. Amino acid sequence: CASSSGGRAYEQYF. The genes are TRBV28 and TRBJ2-4, with 7 bases that match TRBD2. The DNA end favors TRBJ2-7, so the J call may be wrong. Germline-derived CDR1 and CDR2 are MDHEN and SYDVKM. The CDR3 extends over 14 amino acids.